Listed here are 8 T cell receptor beta chains from one sample, sequenced in a study of cytomegalovirus exposure and HLA in healthy donors. The study ran its PCR with 60 Vbeta and 13 Jbeta primers. Sequencing used immunoSEQ multiplex PCR; TCRdb keeps in-frame clones, though not all of them. The table shows about 180,000 clones, with about three quarters occurring only once. Sequencing input: PBMCs. The receptors come from a woman aged 55-70 years in good health and CMV-seropositive.

The rearrangement uses TRBV9 and TRBJ1-1, with D perhaps matching TRBD1 (6 bases). V was pared by 0 bases and J by 1 base, with 13 bases between. This CDR3 has 16 amino acids. Germline V gives CDR1 SGDLS, CDR2 YYNGEE. The CDR3 sequence is CASSVEGLGGNTEAFF. CDR3 bases: TGTGCCAGCAGCGTAGAAGGGTTAGGGGGGAACACTGAAGCTTTCTTT.

The chain employs TRBV7-9 and TRBJ2-7; D might be TRBD1 (5 bases). V gave up 5 bases and J gave up 3 bases, with 8 bases separating them. The CDR3 extends over 12 amino acids. The germline gives CDR1 SEHNR, CDR2 FQNEAQ (reference sequence). CDR3 loop: CASSQGDYEQYF. In nucleotides, the CDR3 is TGTGCCAGCAGCCAAGGGGACTACGAGCAGTACTTC.

This chain links TRBV10-3 with TRBJ2-1, with D possibly TRBD1 on 5 matching bases. The CDR3 extends over 14 amino acids. Trimming left V 4 bases short and J 6 bases short, with 13 bases between. Germline V gives CDR1 ENHRY, CDR2 SYGVKD. Here the CDR3 DNA reads TGTGCCATCAGTGTTACAGGCCCCGGCAATGAGCAGTTCTTC. The encoded protein is CAISVTGPGNEQFF.

This clone was seen a single time. The chain couples TRBV28 to TRBJ1-1; D not resolved. The germline V gene encodes CDR1 MDHEN and CDR2 SYDVKM. V gave up 3 bases and J gave up 12 bases, with 14 bases separating them. The CDR3 length is 12 residues. CDR3 nucleotide sequence: TGTGCCAGCAGTTTTCCGGGGAAGTCCCCTTTCTTT. Translated, it gives CASSFPGKSPFF.

The rearrangement joins TRBV2 to TRBJ2-1; 10 bases match TRBD1. The CDR3 is 15 amino acids. V lost 6 bases, J lost 4 bases, and 6 bases stayed unmatched. Germline loops: CDR1 SNHLY, CDR2 FYNNEI. The CDR3 coding sequence is TGTGCCAGCAGGGGGGACAGGGGTGGTTACAATGAGCAGTTCTTC. It is translated as CASRGDRGGYNEQFF.

The V and J genes are TRBV5-1 and TRBJ1-2, with D tentatively TRBD1 (6 bases). The CDR3 length is 15 residues. Germline-derived CDR1 and CDR2 are SGHRS and YFSETQ. Trimming took off 4 bases at V and 8 bases at J, with 21 bases between the two ends. The CDR3 DNA sequence: TGCGCCAGCAGCCAAGACGTCAATGTACAGGGAGGCTACACCTTC. Translated, it gives CASSQDVNVQGGYTF.

The chain employs TRBV9 and TRBJ2-7, with 7 bases lining up with TRBD1. The CDR3 totals 13 residues. CDR1 SGDLS and CDR2 YYNGEE come from the germline V gene. V gave up 2 bases and J gave up 3 bases; unmatched junction bases: 2. The CDR3: CASSVSGGYEQYF. In DNA form, the CDR3 reads TGTGCCAGCAGCGTTTCAGGGGGCTACGAGCAGTACTTC.

The chain couples TRBV27 to TRBJ2-7; 7 bases match TRBD1. Germline lookup yields CDR1 MNHEY and CDR2 SMNVEV (reference sequence). The V segment lost 1 base and the J segment 2 bases; nucleotides outside the gene matches: 5. The CDR3 totals 15 residues. The CDR3 region is CASSLYRGSTYEQYF. For the CDR3, the DNA is TGTGCCAGCAGTTTATACAGGGGCTCTACCTACGAGCAGTACTTC.